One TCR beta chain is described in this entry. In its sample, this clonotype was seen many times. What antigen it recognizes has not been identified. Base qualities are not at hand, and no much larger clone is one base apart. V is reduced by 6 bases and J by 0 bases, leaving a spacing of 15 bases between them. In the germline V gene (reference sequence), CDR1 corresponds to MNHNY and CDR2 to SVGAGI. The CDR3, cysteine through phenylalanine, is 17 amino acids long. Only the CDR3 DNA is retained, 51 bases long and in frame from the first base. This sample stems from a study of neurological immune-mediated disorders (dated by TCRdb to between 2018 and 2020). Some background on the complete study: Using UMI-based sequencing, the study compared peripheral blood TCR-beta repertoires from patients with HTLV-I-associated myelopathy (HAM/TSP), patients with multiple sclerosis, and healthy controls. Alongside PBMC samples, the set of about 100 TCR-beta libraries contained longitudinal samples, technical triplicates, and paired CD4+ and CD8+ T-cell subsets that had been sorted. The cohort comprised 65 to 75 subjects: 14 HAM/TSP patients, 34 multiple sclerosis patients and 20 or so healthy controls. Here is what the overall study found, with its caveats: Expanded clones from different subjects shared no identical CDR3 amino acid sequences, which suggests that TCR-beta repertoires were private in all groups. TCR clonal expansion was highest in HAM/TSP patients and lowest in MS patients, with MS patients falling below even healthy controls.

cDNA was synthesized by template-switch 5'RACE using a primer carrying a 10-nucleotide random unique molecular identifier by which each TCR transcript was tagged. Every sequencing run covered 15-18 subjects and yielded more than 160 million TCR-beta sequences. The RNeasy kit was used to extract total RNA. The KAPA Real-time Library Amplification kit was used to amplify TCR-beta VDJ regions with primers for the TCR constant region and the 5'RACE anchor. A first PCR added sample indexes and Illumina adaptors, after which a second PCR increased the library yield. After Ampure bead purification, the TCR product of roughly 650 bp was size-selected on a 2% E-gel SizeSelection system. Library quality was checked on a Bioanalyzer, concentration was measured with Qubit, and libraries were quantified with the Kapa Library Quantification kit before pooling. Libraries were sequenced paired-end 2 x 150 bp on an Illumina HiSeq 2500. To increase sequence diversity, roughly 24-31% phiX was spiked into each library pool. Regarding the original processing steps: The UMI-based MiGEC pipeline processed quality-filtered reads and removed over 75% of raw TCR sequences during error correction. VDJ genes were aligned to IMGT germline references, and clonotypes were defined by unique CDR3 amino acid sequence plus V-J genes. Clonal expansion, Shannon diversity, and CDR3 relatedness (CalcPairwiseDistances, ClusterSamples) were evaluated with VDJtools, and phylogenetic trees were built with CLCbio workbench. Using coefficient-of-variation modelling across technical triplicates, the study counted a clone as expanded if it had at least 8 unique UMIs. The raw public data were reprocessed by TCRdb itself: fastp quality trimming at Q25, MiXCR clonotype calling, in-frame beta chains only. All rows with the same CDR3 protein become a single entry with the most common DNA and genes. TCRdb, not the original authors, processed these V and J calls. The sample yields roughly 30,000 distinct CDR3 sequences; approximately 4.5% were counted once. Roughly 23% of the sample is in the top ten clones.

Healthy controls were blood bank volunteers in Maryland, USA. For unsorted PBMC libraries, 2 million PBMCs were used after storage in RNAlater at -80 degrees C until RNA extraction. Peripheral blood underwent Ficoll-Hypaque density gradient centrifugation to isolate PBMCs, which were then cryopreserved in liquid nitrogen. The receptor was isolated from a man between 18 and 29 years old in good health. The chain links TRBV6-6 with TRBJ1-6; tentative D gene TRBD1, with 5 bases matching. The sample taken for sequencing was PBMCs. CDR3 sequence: CASSLTDGGSYNSPLHF. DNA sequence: TGTGCCAGCAGCTTAACGGACGGGGGCTCCTATAATTCACCCCTCCACTTT.